These 3 T cell receptor beta chains came from one sample sequenced in a study of blood T cell repertoires in COVID-19. Profiled with immunoSEQ multiplex PCR; TCRdb holds only in-frame clones, not every one. This repertoire shows over 200,000 clones, approximately 84% found once; its top ten account for approximately 8%. Sequencing was carried out using peripheral blood. The receptors originated from a woman aged 45-59 years with active or convalescent COVID-19.

This sequence joins TRBV9 and TRBJ1-2; D not resolved. Trimming pared 0 bases from V and 2 bases from J, leaving 20 bases between. CDR1 is SGDLS and CDR2 is YYNGEE in the germline V gene. This CDR3 is 18 amino acids long. CDR3 DNA: TGTGCCAGCAGCGTAGGCCCCTTTCCGACGGGGTTAAACTATGGCTACACCTTC. Its protein is CASSVGPFPTGLNYGYTF.

The chain joins TRBV7-9 to TRBJ2-7; 9 positions match TRBD1. With 1 base clipped from V and 4 bases from J, the junction kept 8 bases outside the gene matches. Per the germline V gene, CDR1 is SEHNR and CDR2 is FQNEAQ (reference sequence). There are 16 residues in the CDR3. The DNA for the CDR3 is TGTGCCAGCAGCTTAGTGGGGGACAGGGCTTTGTACGAGCAGTACTTC. Translation gives CASSLVGDRALYEQYF.

The chain has TRBV20-1 and TRBJ2-3; D not resolved. Looked up from germline, CDR1 is DFQATT and CDR2 is SNEGSKA (reference sequence). This CDR3 is built from 14 residues. Trimming took off 6 bases at V and 0 bases at J, with 13 bases between the two ends. The DNA of the CDR3 is TGCAGTGCCAGTCTAGGTACTAGCACAGATACGCAGTATTTT. Translation: CSASLGTSTDTQYF.